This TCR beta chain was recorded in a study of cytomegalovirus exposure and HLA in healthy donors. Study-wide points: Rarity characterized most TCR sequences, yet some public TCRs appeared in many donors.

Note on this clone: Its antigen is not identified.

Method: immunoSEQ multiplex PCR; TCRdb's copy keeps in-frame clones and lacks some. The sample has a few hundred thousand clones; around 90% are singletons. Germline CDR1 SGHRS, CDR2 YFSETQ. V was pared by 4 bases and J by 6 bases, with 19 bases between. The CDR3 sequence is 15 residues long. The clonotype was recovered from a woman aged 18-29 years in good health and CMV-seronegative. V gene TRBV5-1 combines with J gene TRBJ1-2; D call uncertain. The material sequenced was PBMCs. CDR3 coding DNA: TGCGCCAGCAGCCCCGGGTTTGCGGGGTTGAATGGCTACACCTTC. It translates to CASSPGFAGLNGYTF.